This TCR beta chain was recovered during a study of blood T cell repertoires in COVID-19. Overall study context: Sites across the United States, Italy and Spain contributed samples from acute and convalescent COVID-19.

CDR3 length equals 13 residues. V lost 7 bases, J lost 1 base, and 10 bases lay in between. Per germline, CDR1 MNHEY and CDR2 SMNVEV (reference sequence). In the study's own analysis: Amplification from reference gene primers served as the basis for estimated nucleated cell counts. This table comes from immunoSEQ multiplex PCR, and its TCRdb copy is limited to in-frame clones, with some not included. V, J and clone size are those of that table, while D and trimming were read from the DNA. The data hold some 180,000 clones, with 79% observed a single time. In assigning cohorts, the study relied on participant-reported clinical history. This clone was detected only once.

The sequence was collected from a woman in her 70s in a cohort exposed to, infected with or recovered from COVID-19 (not recorded which). Sequencing was performed on PBMCs or T cells enriched from blood (not recorded which). This rearrangement joins TRBV27 to TRBJ1-2; D may be TRBD1 (6 bases). The CDR3 protein is CASKTGNNYGYTF. The DNA of the CDR3 is TGTGCCAGCAAAACAGGGAATAACTATGGCTACACCTTC.